The clone carrying this TCR beta chain was counted once. Authors' methods: Amplifying reference gene primers gave estimates of nucleated cell counts. The protocol was immunoSEQ multiplex PCR, while the TCRdb copy is restricted to in-frame clones and leaves out a portion. V, J and clone size reflect that table, while D and trimming were determined from the DNA. Of about 520,000 clones in the sample, 70% to 90% were seen once. The CDR3 runs 14 residues. V lost 3 bases, J lost 2 bases, and 12 bases lay in between. Germline CDR1 reads SGHRS; CDR2 reads YFSETQ. This sample is part of a study of blood T cell repertoires in COVID-19. Study-wide context: Some COVID-19 samples were acute and others convalescent; all came from the United States, Italy and Spain. PBMCs, B-cell-depleted T cells, or T cells were the source of the cDNA or gDNA that made up the material.

Sequenced sample: peripheral blood. V and J are TRBV5-1 and TRBJ2-7; TRBD2 might be the D (6 bases). This TCR was recovered from a human donor in a cohort sampled during active COVID-19. Here the CDR3 DNA reads TGCGCCAGCAGCTCACGGGGGAACACCTACGAGCAGTACTTC. It encodes CASSSRGNTYEQYF.